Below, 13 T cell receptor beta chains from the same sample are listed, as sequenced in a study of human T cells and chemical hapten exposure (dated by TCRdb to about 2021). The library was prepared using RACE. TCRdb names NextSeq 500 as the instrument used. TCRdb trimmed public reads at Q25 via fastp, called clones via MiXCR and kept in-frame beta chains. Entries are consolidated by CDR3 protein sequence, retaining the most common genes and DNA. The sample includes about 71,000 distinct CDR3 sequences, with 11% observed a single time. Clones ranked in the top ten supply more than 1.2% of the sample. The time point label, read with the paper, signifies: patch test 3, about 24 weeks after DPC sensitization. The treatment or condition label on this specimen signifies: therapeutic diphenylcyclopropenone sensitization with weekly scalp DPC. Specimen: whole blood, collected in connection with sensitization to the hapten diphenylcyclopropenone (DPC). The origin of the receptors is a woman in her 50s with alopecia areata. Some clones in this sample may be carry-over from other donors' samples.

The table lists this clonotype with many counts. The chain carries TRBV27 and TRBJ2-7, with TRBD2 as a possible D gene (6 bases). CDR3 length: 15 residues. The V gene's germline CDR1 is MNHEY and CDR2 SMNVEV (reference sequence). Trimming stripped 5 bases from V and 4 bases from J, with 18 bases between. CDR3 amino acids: CASSPTGVSRYEQYF. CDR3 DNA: TGTGCCAGCAGTCCGACGGGGGTATCACGGTACGAGCAGTACTTC.

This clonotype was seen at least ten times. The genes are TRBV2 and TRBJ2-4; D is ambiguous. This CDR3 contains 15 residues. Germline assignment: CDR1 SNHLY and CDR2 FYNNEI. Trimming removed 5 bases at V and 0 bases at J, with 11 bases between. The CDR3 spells CASSPEAVAKNIQYF. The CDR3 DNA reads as TGTGCCAGCAGTCCCGAGGCGGTAGCCAAAAACATTCAGTACTTC.

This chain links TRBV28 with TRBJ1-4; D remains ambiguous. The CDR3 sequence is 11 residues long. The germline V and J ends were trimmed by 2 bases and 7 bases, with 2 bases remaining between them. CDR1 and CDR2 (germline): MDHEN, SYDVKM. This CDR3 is CASSLGEKLFF. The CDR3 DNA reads TGTGCCAGCAGTTTAGGTGAAAAACTGTTTTTT.

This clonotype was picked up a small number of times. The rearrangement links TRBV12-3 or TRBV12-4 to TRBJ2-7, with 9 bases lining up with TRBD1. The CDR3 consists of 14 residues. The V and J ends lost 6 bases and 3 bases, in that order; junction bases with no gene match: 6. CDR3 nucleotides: TGTGCCAGCAGGCCTGGGACAGGGAACTACGAGCAGTACTTC. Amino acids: CASRPGTGNYEQYF.

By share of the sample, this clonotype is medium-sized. The CDR3 nucleotides are TGTGCCACCGGGGAGCAGGGCCACGAAAACTCTGGAAACACCATATATTTT. It yields the protein CATGEQGHENSGNTIYF. The J gene is TRBJ1-3, the V gene TRBV10-3, with D possibly being TRBD1 (5 bases). V shed 10 bases and J shed 0 bases, with 22 bases lying between them. The germline V gene encodes CDR1 ENHRY and CDR2 SYGVKD. This CDR3 spans 17 amino acids.

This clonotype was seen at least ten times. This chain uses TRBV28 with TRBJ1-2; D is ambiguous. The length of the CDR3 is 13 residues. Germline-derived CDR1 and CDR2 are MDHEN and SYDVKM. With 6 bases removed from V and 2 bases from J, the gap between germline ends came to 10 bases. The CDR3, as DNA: TGTGCCAGCAGCAGTCAGCTCAACTATGGCTACACCTTC. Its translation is CASSSQLNYGYTF.

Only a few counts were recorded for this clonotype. CDR3 DNA sequence: TGTGCCAGCTGCCCAGGGCCCCTGATCACTGAAGCTTTCTTT. Translation: CASCPGPLITEAFF. The chain is built from TRBV5-6 and TRBJ1-1; tentatively, D is TRBD1 (5 bases). This CDR3 has 14 amino acids. V lost 7 bases, J lost 4 bases, and 17 bases lay in between. Germline V gene sequence: CDR1 SGHDT, CDR2 YYEEEE.

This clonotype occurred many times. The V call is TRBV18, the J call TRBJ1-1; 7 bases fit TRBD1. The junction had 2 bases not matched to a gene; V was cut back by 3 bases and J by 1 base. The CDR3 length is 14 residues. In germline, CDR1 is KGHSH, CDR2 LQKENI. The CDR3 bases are TGTGCCAGCTCACCTAGGGACAGGAACACTGAAGCTTTCTTT. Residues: CASSPRDRNTEAFF. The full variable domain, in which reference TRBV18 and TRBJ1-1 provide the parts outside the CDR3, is NAGVMQNPRHLVRRRGQEARLRCSPMKGHSHVYWYRQLPEEGLKFMVYLQKENIIDESGMPKERFSAEFPKEGPSILRIQQVVRGDSAAYFCASSPRDRNTEAFFGQGTRLTVV.

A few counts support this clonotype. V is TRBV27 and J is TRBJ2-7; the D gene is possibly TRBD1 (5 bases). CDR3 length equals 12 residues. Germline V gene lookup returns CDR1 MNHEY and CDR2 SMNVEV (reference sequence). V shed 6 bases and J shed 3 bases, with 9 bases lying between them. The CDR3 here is CASRGQNYEQYF. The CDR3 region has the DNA TGTGCCAGCAGGGGGCAGAACTACGAGCAGTACTTC.

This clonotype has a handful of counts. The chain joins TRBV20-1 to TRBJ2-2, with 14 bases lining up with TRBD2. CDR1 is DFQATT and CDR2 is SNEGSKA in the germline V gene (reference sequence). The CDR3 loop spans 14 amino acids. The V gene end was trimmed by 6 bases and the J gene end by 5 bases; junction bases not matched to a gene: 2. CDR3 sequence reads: CSAGTSGSTGELFF. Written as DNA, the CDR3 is TGCAGTGCGGGGACTAGCGGGAGTACCGGGGAGCTGTTTTTT.

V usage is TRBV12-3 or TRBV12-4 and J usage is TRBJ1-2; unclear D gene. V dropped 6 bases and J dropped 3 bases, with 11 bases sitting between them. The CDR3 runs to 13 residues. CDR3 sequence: CASRRRFYYGYTF. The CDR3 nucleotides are TGTGCCAGCAGACGGAGATTTTACTATGGCTACACCTTC.

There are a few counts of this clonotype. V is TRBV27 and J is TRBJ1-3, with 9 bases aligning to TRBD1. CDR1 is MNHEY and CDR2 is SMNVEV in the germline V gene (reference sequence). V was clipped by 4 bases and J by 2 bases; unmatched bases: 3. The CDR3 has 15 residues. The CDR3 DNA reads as TGTGCCAGCAGTTCCCGGGACAGGGCTGGAAACACCATATATTTT. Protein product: CASSSRDRAGNTIYF.

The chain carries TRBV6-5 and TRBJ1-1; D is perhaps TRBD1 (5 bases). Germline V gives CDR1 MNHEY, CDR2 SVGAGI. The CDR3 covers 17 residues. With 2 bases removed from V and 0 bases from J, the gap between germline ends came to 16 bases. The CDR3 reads CASSYTAVGHLNTEAFF. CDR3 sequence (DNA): TGTGCCAGCAGTTACACAGCCGTAGGACATTTGAACACTGAAGCTTTCTTT.